Listed below are T cell receptor beta chains from one sample, sequenced in a study of cytomegalovirus exposure and HLA in healthy donors. Sequenced by immunoSEQ multiplex PCR; TCRdb stores in-frame clones only, minus some. The repertoire holds about 43,000 clones, with about 90% as singletons. The sample was PBMCs. All receptors come from a man aged 18 to 35 in good health and CMV-seronegative. The CDR3 runs from the conserved cysteine through the conserved F or W. The order of the fields is clone size, V gene, D gene, J gene, CDR3 protein, CDR3 DNA. A D gene is named only where the DNA matches it firmly. The size of a clone is reported for some rows only, either as once, few or many, or as a class for expanded clones.

clone size: .
V gene: TRBV7-2
D gene: TRBD2
J gene: TRBJ2-7
CDR3 protein: CASSLGWASGGAYEQYF
CDR3 DNA: TGTGCCAGCAGCTTAGGATGGGCTAGCGGGGGGGCTTACGAGCAGTACTTC

clone size: .
V gene: TRBV27
D gene: .
J gene: TRBJ2-3
CDR3 protein: CASSPFLASTDTQYF
CDR3 DNA: TGTGCCAGCAGTCCCTTTCTAGCGAGCACAGATACGCAGTATTTT

clone size: once
V gene: TRBV6-5
D gene: .
J gene: TRBJ1-1
CDR3 protein: CASSYSMWTAEAFF
CDR3 DNA: TGTGCCAGCAGTTACTCGATGTGGACAGCTGAAGCTTTCTTT

clone size: .
V gene: TRBV7-2
D gene: TRBD2
J gene: TRBJ2-3
CDR3 protein: CASSILAGGADTQYF
CDR3 DNA: TGTGCCAGCAGCATACTAGCGGGAGGTGCGGATACGCAGTATTTT

clone size: once
V gene: TRBV2
D gene: .
J gene: TRBJ2-7
CDR3 protein: CASSVYEAYEQYF
CDR3 DNA: TGTGCCAGCAGTGTCTACGAGGCCTACGAGCAGTACTTC

clone size: .
V gene: TRBV7-2
D gene: TRBD1
J gene: TRBJ1-1
CDR3 protein: CASSLARGEAFF
CDR3 DNA: TGTGCCAGCAGCTTAGCCAGGGGGGAAGCTTTCTTT

clone size: .
V gene: TRBV9
D gene: TRBD2
J gene: TRBJ2-1
CDR3 protein: CASSGPSGGAYNEQFF
CDR3 DNA: TGTGCCAGCAGCGGACCGAGCGGGGGGGCCTATAATGAGCAGTTCTTC

clone size: .
V gene: TRBV28
D gene: .
J gene: TRBJ2-3
CDR3 protein: CASSWIGGRTDTQYF
CDR3 DNA: TGTGCCAGCAGTTGGATTGGGGGGAGGACAGATACGCAGTATTTT

clone size: .
V gene: TRBV5-1
D gene: .
J gene: TRBJ2-3
CDR3 protein: CASSLEGRTSPVDTQYF
CDR3 DNA: TGCGCCAGCAGCTTGGAAGGTCGTACTAGCCCTGTGGATACGCAGTATTTT

clone size: .
V gene: TRBV4-1
D gene: TRBD2
J gene: TRBJ2-1
CDR3 protein: CASSQAYLAGGDSYNEQFF
CDR3 DNA: TGCGCCAGCAGCCAAGCTTACCTAGCGGGGGGGGACTCCTACAATGAGCAGTTCTTC

clone size: .
V gene: TRBV2
D gene: .
J gene: TRBJ1-2
CDR3 protein: CASSERWGMGSGYTF
CDR3 DNA: TGTGCCAGCAGTGAACGCTGGGGCATGGGAAGCGGCTACACCTTC

clone size: .
V gene: TRBV6-5
D gene: .
J gene: TRBJ1-2
CDR3 protein: CASSYATRAGEYGYTF
CDR3 DNA: TGTGCCAGCAGTTACGCGACTAGGGCCGGGGAGTATGGCTACACCTTC

clone size: .
V gene: TRBV7-9
D gene: .
J gene: TRBJ1-5
CDR3 protein: CASSTVAGNQPQHF
CDR3 DNA: TGTGCCAGCAGCACAGTGGCAGGGAATCAGCCCCAGCATTTT

clone size: medium-sized
V gene: TRBV9
D gene: TRBD2
J gene: TRBJ2-1
CDR3 protein: CASSVTGGDEQFF
CDR3 DNA: TGTGCCAGCAGCGTAACGGGAGGGGATGAGCAGTTCTTC

clone size: .
V gene: TRBV10-3
D gene: TRBD1
J gene: TRBJ2-4
CDR3 protein: CAISDRDRSTGAKNIQYF
CDR3 DNA: TGTGCCATCAGTGACAGGGACAGGTCTACCGGGGCCAAAAACATTCAGTACTTC

clone size: .
V gene: TRBV7-2
D gene: .
J gene: TRBJ2-2
CDR3 protein: CASSLPGRAGELFF
CDR3 DNA: TGTGCCAGCAGCTTACCGGGGAGAGCCGGGGAGCTGTTTTTT

clone size: .
V gene: TRBV7-9
D gene: .
J gene: TRBJ1-1
CDR3 protein: CASSLDRNTEAFF
CDR3 DNA: TGTGCCAGCAGCCTAGACAGGAACACTGAAGCTTTCTTT

clone size: .
V gene: TRBV5-6
D gene: .
J gene: TRBJ2-7
CDR3 protein: CASSLERGFYEQYF
CDR3 DNA: TGTGCCAGCAGCTTGGAGAGGGGGTTTTACGAGCAGTACTTC

clone size: .
V gene: TRBV4-1
D gene: TRBD2
J gene: TRBJ2-1
CDR3 protein: CASSQGAGGPGEQFF
CDR3 DNA: TGCGCCAGCAGCCAAGGAGCGGGGGGGCCAGGTGAGCAGTTCTTC

clone size: .
V gene: TRBV7-3
D gene: TRBD2
J gene: TRBJ2-7
CDR3 protein: CASNGLAFSYEQYF
CDR3 DNA: TGTGCCAGCAACGGACTAGCGTTCTCCTACGAGCAGTACTTC

clone size: .
V gene: TRBV14
D gene: .
J gene: TRBJ2-5
CDR3 protein: CASSQVGSETQYF
CDR3 DNA: TGTGCCAGCAGCCAAGTCGGGAGCGAGACCCAGTACTTC

clone size: .
V gene: TRBV5-6
D gene: .
J gene: TRBJ1-2
CDR3 protein: CASSLAAISRGYTF
CDR3 DNA: TGTGCCAGCAGCTTGGCGGCCATCTCGAGGGGCTACACCTTC

clone size: .
V gene: TRBV4-1
D gene: .
J gene: TRBJ1-1
CDR3 protein: CASSQDQLNTEAFF
CDR3 DNA: TGCGCCAGCAGCCAAGATCAGTTGAACACTGAAGCTTTCTTT

clone size: .
V gene: TRBV9
D gene: TRBD1
J gene: TRBJ2-6
CDR3 protein: CASSVGSGTGIGANVLTF
CDR3 DNA: TGTGCCAGCAGCGTAGGATCCGGGACAGGGATTGGGGCCAACGTCCTGACTTTC

clone size: .
V gene: TRBV11-2
D gene: TRBD1
J gene: TRBJ1-3
CDR3 protein: CASSFRTGRSGNTIYF
CDR3 DNA: TGTGCCAGCAGCTTTAGGACAGGGAGGTCAGGAAACACCATATATTTT

clone size: .
V gene: TRBV6-5
D gene: .
J gene: TRBJ2-7
CDR3 protein: CASSYSFPGYEQYF
CDR3 DNA: TGTGCCAGCAGTTACTCTTTTCCCGGCTACGAGCAGTACTTC

clone size: .
V gene: TRBV9
D gene: TRBD1
J gene: TRBJ2-1
CDR3 protein: CASSIWTGGKDEQFF
CDR3 DNA: TGTGCCAGCAGCATTTGGACAGGGGGGAAGGATGAGCAGTTCTTC

clone size: .
V gene: TRBV27
D gene: .
J gene: TRBJ2-7
CDR3 protein: CASSPQALGEQYF
CDR3 DNA: TGTGCCAGCAGTCCACAGGCTCTGGGGGAGCAGTACTTC

clone size: .
V gene: TRBV2
D gene: TRBD1
J gene: TRBJ2-5
CDR3 protein: CASMATGGQTQYF
CDR3 DNA: TGTGCCAGCATGGCCACAGGGGGGCAGACCCAGTACTTC

clone size: .
V gene: TRBV19
D gene: .
J gene: TRBJ2-2
CDR3 protein: CASLPRGLDGELFF
CDR3 DNA: TGTGCCAGTCTACCGAGGGGACTGGACGGGGAGCTGTTTTTT

clone size: .
V gene: TRBV10-3
D gene: TRBD1
J gene: TRBJ1-1
CDR3 protein: CAIRGGTGAEPEAFF
CDR3 DNA: TGTGCCATCAGGGGGGGGACAGGGGCAGAACCTGAAGCTTTCTTT

clone size: .
V gene: TRBV18
D gene: TRBD1
J gene: TRBJ2-7
CDR3 protein: CASSPPAGGHEQYF
CDR3 DNA: TGTGCCAGCTCACCACCGGCAGGGGGCCACGAGCAGTACTTC

clone size: .
V gene: TRBV6-5
D gene: TRBD1
J gene: TRBJ2-7
CDR3 protein: CASSSRTGGGMGEQYF
CDR3 DNA: TGTGCCAGCAGTTCCCGGACAGGGGGCGGGATGGGCGAGCAGTACTTC

clone size: .
V gene: TRBV19
D gene: .
J gene: TRBJ2-1
CDR3 protein: CASSPGLNSYNEQFF
CDR3 DNA: TGTGCCAGTAGTCCGGGACTGAACTCCTACAATGAGCAGTTCTTC

clone size: .
V gene: TRBV4-2
D gene: .
J gene: TRBJ1-5
CDR3 protein: CASSQERTDNQPQHF
CDR3 DNA: TGTGCCAGCAGCCAGGAAAGGACAGATAATCAGCCCCAGCATTTT

clone size: .
V gene: TRBV5-1
D gene: .
J gene: TRBJ2-1
CDR3 protein: CASSLYGGQGNEQFF
CDR3 DNA: TGCGCCAGCAGCTTGTACGGGGGGCAGGGCAATGAGCAGTTCTTC

clone size: .
V gene: TRBV7-3
D gene: TRBD2
J gene: TRBJ2-1
CDR3 protein: CASSAPSGGPPLLDEQFF
CDR3 DNA: TGTGCCAGCAGCGCCCCGTCGGGGGGGCCGCCCCTCTTGGATGAGCAGTTCTTC